This entry describes one T cell receptor (beta chain). What this receptor recognizes is not known. Base qualities are missing; no much larger clone stands one base away. The data stem from a study of blood T cell repertoires in COVID-19 (dated by TCRdb to 2018 to 2021). Looking at the study overall: Samples from collaborators originated in the United States, Italy and Spain and spanned both the acute and convalescent phases of COVID-19. The material from the prospective study consisted of cDNA or gDNA derived from T cells, B-cell-depleted T cells, or PBMCs. The samples were drawn from the first 160 participants of the ongoing ImmuneRACE study and from under 1,500 subjects provided by 6 global collaborators. HLA class I and class II types, where available, came from metadata supplied by the sample provider rather than from assay-based typing. The dataset comprised deeply sampled blood TCRbeta repertoires from subjects exposed to, actively infected with, or recovered from COVID-19. The repertoires were released in a freely available public database intended as a resource for research on the immune response to SARS-CoV-2. A de-identified subject ID, COVID-19 status, age in years and sex were almost always included in the sample metadata. What the study reported, not specific to this receptor: Clinical and demographic metadata were provided uncurated, with the amount varying by source and participant.

Whole blood was collected in K2EDTA tubes by collaborating institutions according to the institutions' own protocols. Collaborator samples were shipped for TCRbeta analysis as frozen whole blood, isolated PBMCs, or DNA extracted from either sample type. The immunoSEQ Assay, a bias-controlled multiplex PCR, was used to amplify TCRbeta CDR3 regions from genomic DNA. The original pipeline was this. The number of nucleated cells in each sample was estimated by amplification of reference gene primers within the assay. To quantify the absolute abundance of each unique TCRbeta CDR3 rearrangement, sequence reads were collapsed and filtered. For each sample, productive Simpson clonality was calculated as the square root of Simpson's diversity index across productive rearrangements. This immuneACCESS table, as held by TCRdb, lists in-frame sequences with V and J called but not all clones. Of the missing ones, under half trace to an unresolved V gene in checked studies; the others have no known cause. D and trimming were read from the DNA, whereas the V and J calls and clone size are those reported in that table. A total of 180,000 or so clones appear in this sample, roughly 81% of them only once. Approximately 5% of the sample rests with the top ten.

The CDR3 covers 13 residues, taking in both the cysteine and the phenylalanine. Only the CDR3 portion is preserved as DNA: 39 bases, with reading frame beginning at the first base. CDR1 MNHEY and CDR2 SVGAGI were looked up in the germline V gene. Here V drops 7 bases and J drops 9 bases, and the junction holds 8 bases not matched to any gene. This sequence was found in a woman of 80 years or more with acute or convalescent COVID-19. Material for sequencing was peripheral blood. The chain is made from TRBV6-5 and TRBJ1-2, with TRBD1 identical over 10 junction bases. The CDR3 sequence is CASTIPGQGSYTF. The nucleotide sequence is TGTGCCAGCACCATTCCGGGACAGGGGAGCTACACCTTC.